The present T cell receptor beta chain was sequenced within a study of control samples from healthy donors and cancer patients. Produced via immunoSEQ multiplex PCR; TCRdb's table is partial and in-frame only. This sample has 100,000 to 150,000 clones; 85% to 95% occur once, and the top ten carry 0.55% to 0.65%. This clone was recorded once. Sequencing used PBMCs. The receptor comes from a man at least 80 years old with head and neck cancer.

The CDR3 region has the DNA TGTGCCAGCAGCCCAGGGGACCACCCAGCGGGGCAGTTCTTC. Translated: CASSPGDHPAGQFF. V gene TRBV11-2 combines with J gene TRBJ2-1; either TRBD1 or TRBD2 may fit D (6 bases each). Germline V gene lookup returns CDR1 SGHAT and CDR2 FQNNGV. Trimming shortened V by 5 bases and J by 12 bases, and 20 bases separated the two germline ends. The CDR3 runs 14 residues.